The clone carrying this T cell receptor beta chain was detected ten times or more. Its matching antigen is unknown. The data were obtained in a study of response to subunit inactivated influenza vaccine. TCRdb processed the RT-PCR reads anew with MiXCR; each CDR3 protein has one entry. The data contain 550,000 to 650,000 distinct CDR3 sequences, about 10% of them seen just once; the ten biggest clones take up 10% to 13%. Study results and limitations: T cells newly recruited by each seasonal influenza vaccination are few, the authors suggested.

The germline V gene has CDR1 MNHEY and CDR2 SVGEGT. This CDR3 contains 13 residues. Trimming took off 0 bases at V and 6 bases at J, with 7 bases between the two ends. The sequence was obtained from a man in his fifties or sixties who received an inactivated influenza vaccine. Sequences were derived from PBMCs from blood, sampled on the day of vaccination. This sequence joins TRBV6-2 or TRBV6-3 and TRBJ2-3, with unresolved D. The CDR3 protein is CASSYSGQDTQYF. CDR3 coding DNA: TGTGCCAGCAGTTACTCCGGGCAGGATACGCAGTATTTT.